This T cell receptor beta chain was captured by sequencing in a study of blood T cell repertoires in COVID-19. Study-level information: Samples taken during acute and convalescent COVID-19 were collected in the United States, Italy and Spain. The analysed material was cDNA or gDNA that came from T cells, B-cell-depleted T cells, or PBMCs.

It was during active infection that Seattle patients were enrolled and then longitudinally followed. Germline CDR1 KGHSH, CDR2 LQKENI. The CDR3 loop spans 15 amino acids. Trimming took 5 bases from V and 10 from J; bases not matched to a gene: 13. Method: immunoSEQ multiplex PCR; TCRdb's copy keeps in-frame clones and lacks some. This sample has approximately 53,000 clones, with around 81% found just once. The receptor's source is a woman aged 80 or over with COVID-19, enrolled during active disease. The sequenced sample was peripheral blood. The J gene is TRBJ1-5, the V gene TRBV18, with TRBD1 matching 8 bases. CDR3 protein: CASSSSGGGRVPQHF. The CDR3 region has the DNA TGTGCCAGCTCATCCTCAGGGGGCGGCCGGGTACCCCAGCATTTT.